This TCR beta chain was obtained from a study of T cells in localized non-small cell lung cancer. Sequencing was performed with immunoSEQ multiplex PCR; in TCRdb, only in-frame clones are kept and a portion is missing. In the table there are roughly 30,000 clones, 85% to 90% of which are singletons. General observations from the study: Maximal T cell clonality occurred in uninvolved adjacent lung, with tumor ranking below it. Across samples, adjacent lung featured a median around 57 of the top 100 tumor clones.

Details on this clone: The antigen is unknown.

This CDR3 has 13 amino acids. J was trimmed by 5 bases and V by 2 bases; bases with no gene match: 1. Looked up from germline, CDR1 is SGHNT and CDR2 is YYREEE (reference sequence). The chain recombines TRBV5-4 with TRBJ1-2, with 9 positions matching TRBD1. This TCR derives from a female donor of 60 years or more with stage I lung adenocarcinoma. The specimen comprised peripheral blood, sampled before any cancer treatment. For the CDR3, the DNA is TGTGCCAGCAGCTTCGGGACAGGGTATGGCTACACCTTC. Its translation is CASSFGTGYGYTF.